This T cell receptor (beta chain) was captured by sequencing in a study of T cell responses to AZD1222 COVID-19 vaccine. Assay used: immunoSEQ multiplex PCR; TCRdb lists only in-frame clones, some missing. The table shows 100,000 to 150,000 clones, with 80% to 90% occurring only once. The CDR3 sequence is 13 residues long. V lost 0 bases and J 5 bases, leaving 8 bases between the germline ends. CDR1 is MNHEY and CDR2 is SMNVEV in the germline V gene (reference sequence). The source is an adult in good health. V gene TRBV27 combines with J gene TRBJ2-7, with D unresolved. Sample: peripheral blood, taken on day 0 of AZD1222 vaccination. The CDR3 sequence is CASSLSFVDEQYF. The CDR3 bases are TGTGCCAGCAGTTTATCGTTCGTCGACGAGCAGTACTTC.